The 29 T cell receptor beta chains listed next were all sequenced from one sample in a study of control samples from healthy donors and cancer patients. TCRdb keeps only in-frame clones here, not all; method: immunoSEQ multiplex PCR. The sample contains about 140,000 clones, roughly 94% of which appear only once. Sample: blood. The receptor set was obtained from a man aged 40-49 years in good health.

This chain joins TRBV4-1 and TRBJ1-1; no clear D. CDR3 length: 12 residues. Trimming removed 7 bases at V and 1 base at J, with 7 bases between. Germline V gene sequence: CDR1 MGHRA, CDR2 YSYEKL. CDR3 nucleotide sequence: TGCGCCAGCACCTCATGGAACACTGAAGCTTTCTTT. Residues: CASTSWNTEAFF.

This clone was observed a single time. DNA of the CDR3: TGTGCCAGCAGCAATCTAGTCGACAGGGGTGACTATGGCTACACCTTC. It yields the protein CASSNLVDRGDYGYTF. This rearrangement joins TRBV21-1 to TRBJ1-2; the table's D call, TRBD1, has no DNA check behind it. TRBV21-1 is termed a pseudogene. CDR3 length: 16 residues.

The CDR3 DNA reads as TGTGCCAGCAGCGGACCGGGCGGAAGCTCCTACGAGCAGTACTTC. Translated: CASSGPGGSSYEQYF. The chain recombines TRBV5-6 with TRBJ2-7; D unresolved. Deletions cut 4 bases from V and 0 bases from J, with 14 bases between. This CDR3 has 15 amino acids. Looked up from germline, CDR1 is SGHDT and CDR2 is YYEEEE.

The chain couples TRBV2 to TRBJ1-3; D is uncertain. This CDR3 region has 14 residues. Germline-derived CDR1 and CDR2 are SNHLY and FYNNEI. V gave up 3 bases and J gave up 2 bases, with 8 bases separating them. This CDR3 is CASSDGRTGNTIYF. The CDR3 DNA sequence: TGTGCCAGCAGTGACGGCAGGACTGGAAACACCATATATTTT. Drawing the rest from reference TRBV2 and TRBJ1-3, the complete variable domain is EPEVTQTPSHQVTQMGQEVILRCVPISNHLYFYWYRQILGQKVEFLVSFYNNEISEKSEIFDDQFSVERPDGSNFTLKIRSTKLEDSAMYFCASSDGRTGNTIYFGEGSWLTVV.

The chain employs TRBV9 and TRBJ1-2, with D unclear. This CDR3 is 14 amino acids long. Trimming shortened V by 3 bases and J by 2 bases, and 11 bases separated the two germline ends. From germline, CDR1 is SGDLS and CDR2 YYNGEE. This CDR3 reads CASSEGGSNYGYTF. The CDR3 DNA sequence: TGTGCCAGCAGCGAGGGAGGCTCAAACTATGGCTACACCTTC.

The chain uses TRBV5-1 and TRBJ1-5, with 7 nucleotides matching TRBD1. CDR1 SGHRS and CDR2 YFSETQ come from the germline V gene. The V gene end was trimmed by 0 bases and the J gene end by 3 bases; junction bases not matched to a gene: 6. The CDR3 has 16 amino acids. In DNA form, the CDR3 reads TGCGCCAGCAGCTTGGGGGGACAGAGCCACAATCAGCCCCAGCATTTT. It codes for CASSLGGQSHNQPQHF.

CDR3: CASSFDGRAYPYEQYF. The CDR3, as DNA: TGTGCCAGCAGCTTCGATGGCAGGGCCTATCCCTACGAGCAGTACTTC. The chain combines TRBV5-6 with TRBJ2-7; D perhaps matches TRBD1 (5 bases). CDR3 length: 16 amino acids. Germline V gene data show CDR1 as SGHDT and CDR2 as YYEEEE. V dropped 2 bases and J dropped 2 bases, with 17 bases sitting between them.

The gene calls are TRBV4-2 and TRBJ2-7; 9 bases are shared with TRBD1. The V segment lost 0 bases and the J segment 4 bases; nucleotides outside the gene matches: 7. This CDR3 has 16 amino acids. Germline CDR1 LGHNA, CDR2 YNFKEQ. The CDR3 is CASSQDLGTGLYEQYF. Here the CDR3 DNA reads TGTGCCAGCAGCCAAGATTTGGGGACAGGGCTATACGAGCAGTACTTC.

V gene TRBV30 combines with J gene TRBJ2-1; the D is unclear. Trimming shortened V by 5 bases and J by 8 bases, and 7 bases separated the two germline ends. From germline, CDR1 is GTSNPN and CDR2 SVGIG (reference sequence). The CDR3 length is 10 residues. CDR3 in DNA: TGTGCCTGGGTTGGTGATGAGCAGTTCTTC. It encodes CAWVGDEQFF. The full variable domain, in which reference TRBV30 and TRBJ2-1 provide the parts outside the CDR3, is SQTIHQWPATLVQPVGSPLSLECTVEGTSNPNLYWYRQAAGRGLQLLFYSVGIGQISSEVPQNLSASRPQDRQFILSSKKLLLSDSGFYLCAWVGDEQFFGPGTRLTVL.

CDR3 region: CASSGYRGGRDNEQFF. CDR3 DNA sequence: TGTGCCAGCAGCGGATACAGGGGGGGACGAGATAATGAGCAGTTCTTC. This rearrangement joins TRBV11-1 to TRBJ2-1; possible D gene TRBD1, 8 bases. This CDR3 region has 16 residues. The germline gives CDR1 SGHAT, CDR2 FQDESV (reference sequence). Trimming removed 5 bases at V and 7 bases at J, with 21 bases between.

The chain couples TRBV7-2 to TRBJ1-5; D uncertain. The CDR3 spans 13 residues. V was shortened by 1 base and J by 7 bases, with 8 bases between the two germline ends. The germline V gene encodes CDR1 SGHTA and CDR2 FQGNSA. CDR3 residues: CASSLDWLQPQHF. The CDR3 nucleotides are TGTGCCAGCAGCTTAGATTGGTTGCAGCCCCAGCATTTT.

This clone was observed a single time. The V and J genes are TRBV11-2 and TRBJ2-2; D unresolved. This CDR3 is 16 amino acids long. V dropped 5 bases and J dropped 6 bases, with 19 bases sitting between them. CDR1 and CDR2 from the germline V gene are SGHAT and FQNNGV. The CDR3 region is CASSARLGSHPGELFF. The DNA for the CDR3 is TGTGCCAGCAGCGCCCGGTTGGGCAGTCATCCCGGGGAGCTGTTTTTT.

This chain joins TRBV13 and TRBJ2-2; TRBD1 matches 10 bases. J gave up 5 bases and V 5 bases, and 8 bases lay outside the gene matches. Germline CDR1 PRHDT, CDR2 FYEKMQ (reference sequence). This CDR3 spans 16 amino acids. The CDR3 bases are TGTGCCAGCAGCCATCTGGACAGGGGGGGAACCGGGGAGCTGTTTTTT. This sequence encodes CASSHLDRGGTGELFF.

The rearrangement uses TRBV28 and TRBJ1-5; D is unclear. The CDR3 covers 15 residues. Trimming took off 3 bases at V and 6 bases at J, with 15 bases between the two ends. Germline lookup yields CDR1 MDHEN and CDR2 SYDVKM. Here the CDR3 DNA reads TGTGCCAGCAGTTTTATATATTCCCCGGGTCAGCCCCAGCATTTT. It yields the protein CASSFIYSPGQPQHF. Using reference TRBV28 and TRBJ1-5 for the parts outside the CDR3, the full variable domain is DVKVTQSSRYLVKRTGEKVFLECVQDMDHENMFWYRQDPGLGLRLIYFSYDVKMKEKGDIPEGYSVSREKKERFSLILESASTNQTSMYLCASSFIYSPGQPQHFGDGTRLSIL.

The chain employs TRBV21-1 and TRBJ2-5; TRBD1 is the table's D call, not checked against the DNA. TRBV21-1 is classified as a pseudogene. The CDR3 has 12 residues. This CDR3 is CAGGDRAQTQYF. Written as DNA, the CDR3 is TGTGCCGGCGGGGACAGGGCCCAGACCCAGTACTTC.

The chain recombines TRBV9 with TRBJ2-1, with 9 bases aligning to TRBD1. Germline trimming cut 3 bases from V and 4 bases from J; bases unmatched to any gene: 11. The V gene's germline CDR1 is SGDLS and CDR2 YYNGEE. This CDR3 has 17 residues. The CDR3, as DNA: TGTGCCAGCAGCGGCGAAGGTCGGACAGGGGCTTACAATGAGCAGTTCTTC. It codes for CASSGEGRTGAYNEQFF.

This clone is labeled as medium-sized (0.01 to 0.1%). CDR3 loop: CASSHPGRNTGELFF. DNA for the CDR3: TGCGCCAGCAGCCACCCGGGACGGAACACCGGGGAGCTGTTTTTT. The chain carries TRBV4-1 and TRBJ2-2; D is perhaps TRBD1 or TRBD2 (5 bases each). Looked up from germline, CDR1 is MGHRA and CDR2 is YSYEKL. This CDR3 contains 15 residues. V lost 3 bases, J lost 1 base, and 9 bases lay in between.

The chain has TRBV19 and TRBJ1-5; maybe TRBD1 (5 bases). The V and J ends lost 1 base and 7 bases respectively, with 11 bases between them. Per the germline V gene, CDR1 is LNHDA and CDR2 is SQIVND (reference sequence). The length of the CDR3 is 14 residues. The chain's CDR3 is CASSIGSGGQPQHF. The CDR3 nucleotides read TGTGCCAGTAGTATAGGTTCCGGGGGGCAGCCCCAGCATTTT.

This chain links TRBV11-2 with TRBJ2-5; 7 nucleotides match TRBD1. Looked up from germline, CDR1 is SGHAT and CDR2 is FQNNGV. CDR3 size: 13 residues. The junction had 8 bases not matched to a gene; V was cut back by 8 bases and J by 5 bases. CDR3 region: CASGRQGWETQYF. Here the CDR3 DNA reads TGTGCCAGCGGACGACAGGGATGGGAGACCCAGTACTTC.

The rearrangement links TRBV10-2 to TRBJ1-3; possibly TRBD1 for D (5 bases). Germline V lookup: CDR1 WSHSY, CDR2 SAAADI. Trimming shortened V by 2 bases and J by 3 bases, and 14 bases separated the two germline ends. The CDR3 sequence is 16 residues long. The CDR3 here is CASSENGPGVGNTIYF. CDR3 in DNA: TGCGCCAGCAGTGAGAACGGCCCGGGGGTTGGAAACACCATATATTTT.

The rearrangement joins TRBV28 to TRBJ1-2; D possibly corresponds to TRBD1 (5 bases). The CDR3 is 16 residues long. Germline loops: CDR1 MDHEN, CDR2 SYDVKM. Trimming pared 5 bases from V and 4 bases from J, leaving 20 bases between. The CDR3 coding sequence is TGTGCCAGCAGTCTTACCCGGGACGGATGGCCCTATGGCTACACCTTC. This sequence encodes CASSLTRDGWPYGYTF.

This chain links TRBV18 with TRBJ2-1; the match to TRBD2 covers 12 bases. Trimming cost V 2 bases and J 10 bases; bases outside gene matches: 12. CDR1 and CDR2 from the germline V gene are KGHSH and LQKENI. CDR3 length: 17 amino acids. The CDR3 sequence is CASSPSSSGRALGEQFF. In DNA, the CDR3 is TGTGCCAGCTCACCAAGTTCTAGCGGGAGGGCCTTAGGGGAGCAGTTCTTC.

V and J are TRBV4-3 and TRBJ1-4, with D hard to call. Germline-derived CDR1 and CDR2 are LGHNA and YSLEER. V lost 2 bases, J lost 0 bases, and 22 bases lay in between. The CDR3 consists of 20 residues. CDR3 DNA sequence: TGCGCCAGCAGCCAATCCCCTACTGGGCGGCCTGTGCCAACTAATGAAAAACTGTTTTTT. Translating it yields CASSQSPTGRPVPTNEKLFF.

The gene calls are TRBV18 and TRBJ1-1; 7 bases map to TRBD1. Germline V lookup: CDR1 KGHSH, CDR2 LQKENI. V gave up 3 bases and J gave up 11 bases; unmatched junction bases: 12. The CDR3 totals 14 residues. The CDR3 protein is CASSPNLLQGDAFF. The CDR3 nucleotides are TGTGCCAGCTCACCGAATCTGCTCCAGGGGGATGCTTTCTTT.

This chain connects TRBV11-2 to TRBJ2-7; D is possibly TRBD1 or TRBD2 (6 bases each). This CDR3 contains 15 residues. Per the germline V gene, CDR1 is SGHAT and CDR2 is FQNNGV. Trimming cost V 4 bases and J 2 bases, with 15 bases left between them. CDR3 sequence: CASSSVRGATYEQYF. In DNA form, the CDR3 reads TGTGCCAGCAGCTCTGTTAGGGGGGCCACCTACGAGCAGTACTTC.

V gene TRBV18 combines with J gene TRBJ2-4; possible D gene TRBD2, 6 bases. The germline V gene encodes CDR1 KGHSH and CDR2 LQKENI. This CDR3 is 18 amino acids long. V was cut by 0 bases and J by 0 bases, with 15 bases left in between. The CDR3 here is CASSPPSRGLLAKNIQYF. The CDR3 bases are TGTGCCAGCTCACCACCGTCGCGGGGATTATTAGCCAAAAACATTCAGTACTTC.

In DNA, the CDR3 is TGTGCCAGCAGCCAAGAGCCTAGCTACTCCTACGAGCAGTACTTC. Encoded protein: CASSQEPSYSYEQYF. V is TRBV4-2 and J is TRBJ2-7, with D maybe TRBD2 (5 bases). Germline V gene data show CDR1 as LGHNA and CDR2 as YNFKEQ. The CDR3 is 15 residues long. V lost 0 bases to trimming and J lost 0 bases, with 9 bases between them.

The chain uses TRBV10-3 and TRBJ1-2; D not certain. Germline V gene data show CDR1 as ENHRY and CDR2 as SYGVKD. The V and J ends lost 0 bases and 0 bases respectively, with 2 bases between them. This CDR3 spans 13 amino acids. The CDR3 bases are TGTGCCATCAGTGAGTCGGCTAACTATGGCTACACCTTC. Its protein product is CAISESANYGYTF.

The chain is built from TRBV9 and TRBJ2-1; 8 bases align to TRBD2. CDR3 size: 19 residues. V was clipped by 5 bases and J by 1 base; unmatched bases: 17. The germline V gene encodes CDR1 SGDLS and CDR2 YYNGEE. The CDR3 is CASSRAGGRFVGSYNEQFF. Here the CDR3 DNA reads TGTGCCAGCAGTCGTGCGGGGGGCCGATTTGTTGGTTCCTACAATGAGCAGTTCTTC. The full variable domain, its missing parts supplied by reference TRBV9 and TRBJ2-1, is DSGVTQTPKHLITATGQRVTLRCSPRSGDLSVYWYQQSLDQGLQFLIQYYNGEERAKGNILERFSAQQFPDLHSELNLSSLELGDSALYFCASSRAGGRFVGSYNEQFFGPGTRLTVL.